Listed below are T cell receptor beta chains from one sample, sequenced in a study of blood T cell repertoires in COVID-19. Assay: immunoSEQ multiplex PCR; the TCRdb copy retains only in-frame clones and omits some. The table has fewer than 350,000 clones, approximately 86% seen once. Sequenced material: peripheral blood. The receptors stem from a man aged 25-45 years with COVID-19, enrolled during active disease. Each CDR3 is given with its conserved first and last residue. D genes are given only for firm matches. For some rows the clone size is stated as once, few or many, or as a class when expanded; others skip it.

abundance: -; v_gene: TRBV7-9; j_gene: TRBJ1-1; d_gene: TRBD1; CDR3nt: TGTGCCAGCAGCTTCTCGACAGGGGGCACGAACACTGAAGCTTTCTTT; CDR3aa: CASSFSTGGTNTEAFF
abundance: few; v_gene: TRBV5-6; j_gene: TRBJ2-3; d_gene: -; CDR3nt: TGTGCCAGCAGCCCGGGACTCGTGGGGACAGATACGCAGTATTTT; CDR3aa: CASSPGLVGTDTQYF
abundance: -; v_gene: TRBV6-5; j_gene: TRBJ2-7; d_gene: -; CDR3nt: TGTGCCAGCGGTATGGGGGACTTCTCCTACGAGCAGTACTTC; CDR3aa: CASGMGDFSYEQYF
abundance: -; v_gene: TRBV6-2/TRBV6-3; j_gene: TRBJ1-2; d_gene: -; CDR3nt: TGTGCCAGCAGTTACAGTAGCTATGGCTACACCTTC; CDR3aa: CASSYSSYGYTF
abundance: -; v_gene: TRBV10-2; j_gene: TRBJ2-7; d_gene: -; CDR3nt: TGCGCCAGCCAGACAGGAGCCTACGAGCAGTACTTC; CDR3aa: CASQTGAYEQYF
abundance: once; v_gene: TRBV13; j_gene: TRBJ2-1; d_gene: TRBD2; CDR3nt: TGTGCCAGCAGCCCCCAACCCGGGACTAGGAATGAGCAGTTCTTC; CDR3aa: CASSPQPGTRNEQFF
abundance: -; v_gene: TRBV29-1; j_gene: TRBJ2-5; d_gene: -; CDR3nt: TGCAGCGCCCACGCCGCGAGGGAGACCCAGTACTTC; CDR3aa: CSAHAARETQYF
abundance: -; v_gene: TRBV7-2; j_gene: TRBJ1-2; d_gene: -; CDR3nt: TGTGCCAGCAGCTTAGAGGGGGTTGGCTACACCTTC; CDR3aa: CASSLEGVGYTF
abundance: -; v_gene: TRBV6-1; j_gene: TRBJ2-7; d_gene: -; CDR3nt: TGTGCCAGCAGTGAACCGATTAGCTCCTACGAGCAGTACTTC; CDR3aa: CASSEPISSYEQYF
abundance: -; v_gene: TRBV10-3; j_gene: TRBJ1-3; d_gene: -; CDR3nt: TGTGCCATCAGTGAGTCACATGGACGGGAGTCTGGAAACACCATATATTTT; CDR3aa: CAISESHGRESGNTIYF
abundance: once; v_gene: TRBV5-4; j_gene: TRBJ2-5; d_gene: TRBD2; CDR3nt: TGTGCCAGCAGCTCCCGAGCATTCGGACTAGGAGAAGAGACCCAGTACTTC; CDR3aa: CASSSRAFGLGEETQYF